These 17 T cell receptor beta chains originate from one sample sequenced in a study of T cells in Graves' hyperthyroidism and ophthalmopathy. Amplification targeted TCR beta CDR3 regions from RNA transcripts. RT-PCR in the first round (using the HTBI primer set) targeted the TCR CDR3. From the multiplex PCR reads, TCRdb called clonotypes with MiXCR, one entry per CDR3 protein. The profile shows approximately 400,000 distinct CDR3 sequences, 20% to 30% of them singletons. The sequencing input was blood. The receptor source for this set is a man between 45 and 60 years old with Graves' hyperthyroidism.

This clonotype was seen only a few times. The chain is built from TRBV5-1 and TRBJ1-2; D gene unclear. Between the trimmed V and J ends, which lost 0 bases and 8 bases, there was a span of 11 bases. CDR3 size: 13 residues. From germline, CDR1 is SGHRS and CDR2 YFSETQ. The CDR3 bases are TGCGCCAGCAGCTTGGAGTACTATGGCGGCTACACCTTC. It yields the protein CASSLEYYGGYTF.

CDR3 in DNA: TGCAGTGCACCAACCCCGCGGGGCGTTCAGTACTTC. This encodes CSAPTPRGVQYF. The rearrangement links TRBV20-1 to TRBJ2-5; tentative D call: TRBD2 (6 bases). The germline gives CDR1 DFQATT, CDR2 SNEGSKA (reference sequence). The CDR3 extends over 12 amino acids. The germline V and J ends were trimmed by 6 bases and 11 bases, with 19 bases remaining between them.

In its sample, this clonotype was seen once. The chain has TRBV20-1 and TRBJ2-3, with D unresolved. Trimming removed 5 bases from V and 2 bases from J, with 14 bases in between. This CDR3 contains 14 residues. Germline lookup yields CDR1 DFQATT and CDR2 SNEGSKA (reference sequence). The CDR3 sequence is CSAPSSLNTDTQYF. CDR3 DNA: TGCAGTGCTCCGTCGTCTTTAAACACAGATACGCAGTATTTT.

The rearrangement joins TRBV11-2 to TRBJ2-7; possible D gene TRBD2, 6 bases. Trimming shortened V by 5 bases and J by 3 bases, and 32 bases separated the two germline ends. Germline CDR1 SGHAT, CDR2 FQNNGV. The CDR3 runs 20 residues. This chain's CDR3 is CASSPLGLARSGPGYYEQYF. CDR3 DNA sequence: TGTGCCAGCAGCCCCCTGGGGTTGGCGCGGAGCGGGCCCGGGTACTACGAGCAGTACTTC.

In this sample, this clonotype turned up a few times. The V gene is TRBV7-2, the J gene TRBJ2-2, with D tentatively TRBD1 or TRBD2 (5 bases each). V was shortened by 8 bases and J by 6 bases, with 22 bases between the two germline ends. CDR1 is SGHTA and CDR2 is FQGNSA in the germline V gene. The CDR3 contains 16 residues. CDR3 DNA: TGTGCCAGCGGCGGTATTGGGGGAGTTATCGCCGGGGAGCTGTTTTTT. Protein product: CASGGIGGVIAGELFF.

V and J are TRBV11-3 and TRBJ2-2; D may be TRBD1 or TRBD2 (6 bases each). The CDR3 is 18 amino acids. Germline V CDR1 and CDR2: SGHNT, YENEEA. V gave up 2 bases and J gave up 4 bases, with 20 bases separating them. This chain's CDR3 is CASSLPELGGWGTGELFF. In DNA, the CDR3 is TGTGCCAGCAGCTTACCCGAATTGGGGGGCTGGGGCACCGGGGAGCTGTTTTTT.

The J gene is TRBJ2-7, the V gene TRBV20-1; 7 bases match TRBD1. Germline V gene data show CDR1 as DFQATT and CDR2 as SNEGSKA (reference sequence). V shed 2 bases and J 3 bases; nucleotides not matched to a gene: 4. This CDR3 comprises 13 residues. The CDR3 protein is CSARRDRLYEQYF. The CDR3 DNA is TGCAGTGCTAGACGGGACAGACTCTACGAGCAGTACTTC.

Ten or more counts support this clonotype. The chain links TRBV28 to TRBJ2-7; no clear D. CDR3 length: 13 residues. The germline V and J ends were trimmed by 4 bases and 3 bases, with 10 bases remaining between them. CDR1 and CDR2 from the germline V gene are MDHEN and SYDVKM. This CDR3 is CASSSVLLYEQYF. CDR3 sequence (DNA): TGTGCCAGCAGTTCGGTACTCCTCTACGAGCAGTACTTC. Filled out from reference TRBV28 and TRBJ2-7, the complete variable domain reads DVKVTQSSRYLVKRTGEKVFLECVQDMDHENMFWYRQDPGLGLRLIYFSYDVKMKEKGDIPEGYSVSREKKERFSLILESASTNQTSMYLCASSSVLLYEQYFGPGTRLTVT.

This clonotype showed up just a few times. This chain joins TRBV3-1 and TRBJ2-1, with TRBD2 identical over 13 bases. CDR1 LGHDT and CDR2 YNNKEL come from the germline V gene (reference sequence). The CDR3 is 17 residues long. V lost 3 bases, J lost 4 bases, and 6 bases stayed unmatched. CDR3: CASSHETSGRTYNEQFF. In DNA form, the CDR3 reads TGTGCCAGCAGCCACGAGACTAGCGGGAGGACTTACAATGAGCAGTTCTTC.

Only a few counts were recorded for this clonotype. The V gene is TRBV11-2, the J gene TRBJ2-4, with a weak D call TRBD1 (5 bases). There are 11 residues in the CDR3. V lost 7 bases and J 10 bases, leaving 11 bases between the germline ends. Germline lookup yields CDR1 SGHAT and CDR2 FQNNGV. The CDR3 region is CASTKGEIQYF. CDR3 sequence (DNA): TGTGCCAGCACCAAAGGGGAAATTCAGTACTTC.

This clonotype was seen a few times. This chain joins TRBV2 and TRBJ2-5; D is ambiguous. Germline values: CDR1 SNHLY, CDR2 FYNNEI. The CDR3 consists of 15 residues. V lost 4 bases and J lost 1, with 13 bases in between. CDR3 residues: CASSVFAGSQETQYF. CDR3 nucleotides: TGTGCCAGCAGTGTTTTCGCAGGTAGCCAAGAGACCCAGTACTTC.

This clonotype has ten or more counts. The J gene is TRBJ2-7, the V gene TRBV7-8, with TRBD2 as a possible D gene (6 bases). The germline V and J ends were trimmed by 8 bases and 5 bases, with 13 bases remaining between them. Germline-derived CDR1 and CDR2 are SGHVS and FQNEAQ. CDR3 length: 12 residues. As DNA, the CDR3 is TGTGCCAGCGGGGCCGGGGGAGACGAGCAGTACTTC. It codes for CASGAGGDEQYF.

This clonotype was seen a handful of times. This chain connects TRBV20-1 to TRBJ1-1; maybe TRBD1 (6 bases). Germline V gene data show CDR1 as DFQATT and CDR2 as SNEGSKA (reference sequence). Trimming left V 2 bases short and J 5 bases short, with 9 bases between. This CDR3 region has 12 residues. CDR3 nucleotides: TGCAGTGCTAGAAGGGGGAGGACTGAAGCTTTCTTT. Its translation is CSARRGRTEAFF.

The chain combines TRBV15 with TRBJ2-3; 7 nucleotides match TRBD1. Germline CDR1 is LNHNV and CDR2 is YYDKDF (reference sequence). This CDR3 comprises 16 residues. The V gene end was trimmed by 3 bases and the J gene end by 2 bases; junction bases not matched to a gene: 8. The CDR3 is CATSSDVDRYTDTQYF. CDR3 sequence (DNA): TGTGCCACCAGCAGCGATGTGGACAGGTACACAGATACGCAGTATTTT.

A word on this clonotype: A much larger clonotype is one base distant, so this may be a read error. The chain couples TRBV6-1 to TRBJ1-1; 11 bases fit TRBD1. Trimming took 8 bases from V and 3 from J; bases not matched to a gene: 2. Germline V gene lookup returns CDR1 MNHNS and CDR2 SASEGT. The CDR3 is 13 amino acids. CDR3 nucleotide sequence: TGTGCCAGCGGGGGACAGGGGGACACTGAAGCTTTCTTT. Its protein product is CASGGQGDTEAFF.

This clonotype has ten or more counts. V gene TRBV5-1 combines with J gene TRBJ2-3, with 14 bases fitting TRBD2. The CDR3 sequence is 15 residues long. The germline gives CDR1 SGHRS, CDR2 YFSETQ. Losses at the gene ends were 3 bases for V and 5 bases for J; bases not matched to a gene: 2. The CDR3 sequence is CASSSGLAGVDTQYF. In DNA form, the CDR3 reads TGCGCCAGCAGCTCGGGACTAGCGGGAGTAGATACGCAGTATTTT. Drawing the rest from reference TRBV5-1 and TRBJ2-3, the complete variable domain is KAGVTQTPRYLIKTRGQQVTLSCSPISGHRSVSWYQQTPGQGLQFLFEYFSETQRNKGNFPGRFSGRQFSNSRSEMNVSTLELGDSALYLCASSSGLAGVDTQYFGPGTRLTVL.

J is TRBJ2-5 and V is TRBV10-2; 7 positions match TRBD2. This CDR3 is built from 12 residues. After removal of 8 bases from V and 4 bases from J, the junction contained 4 bases not matched to a gene. Germline values: CDR1 WSHSY, CDR2 SAAADI. The CDR3 bases are TGCGCCAGCGGGGGGAGGGGAGAGACCCAGTACTTC. Translated: CASGGRGETQYF.